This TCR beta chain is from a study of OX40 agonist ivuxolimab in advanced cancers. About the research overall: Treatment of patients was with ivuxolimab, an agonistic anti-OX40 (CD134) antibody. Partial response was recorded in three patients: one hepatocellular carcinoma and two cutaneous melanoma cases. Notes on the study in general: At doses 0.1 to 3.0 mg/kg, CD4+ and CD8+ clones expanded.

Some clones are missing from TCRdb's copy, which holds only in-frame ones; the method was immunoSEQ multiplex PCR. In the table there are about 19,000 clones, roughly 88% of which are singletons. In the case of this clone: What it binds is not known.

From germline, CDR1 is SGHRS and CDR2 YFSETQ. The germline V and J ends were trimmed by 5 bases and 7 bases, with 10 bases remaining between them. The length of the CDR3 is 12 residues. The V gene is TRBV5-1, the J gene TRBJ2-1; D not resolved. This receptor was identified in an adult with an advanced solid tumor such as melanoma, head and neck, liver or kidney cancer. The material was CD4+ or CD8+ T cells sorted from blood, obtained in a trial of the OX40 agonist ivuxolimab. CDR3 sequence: CASRPSHNEQFF. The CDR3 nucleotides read TGCGCCAGCAGGCCCTCCCATAATGAGCAGTTCTTC.